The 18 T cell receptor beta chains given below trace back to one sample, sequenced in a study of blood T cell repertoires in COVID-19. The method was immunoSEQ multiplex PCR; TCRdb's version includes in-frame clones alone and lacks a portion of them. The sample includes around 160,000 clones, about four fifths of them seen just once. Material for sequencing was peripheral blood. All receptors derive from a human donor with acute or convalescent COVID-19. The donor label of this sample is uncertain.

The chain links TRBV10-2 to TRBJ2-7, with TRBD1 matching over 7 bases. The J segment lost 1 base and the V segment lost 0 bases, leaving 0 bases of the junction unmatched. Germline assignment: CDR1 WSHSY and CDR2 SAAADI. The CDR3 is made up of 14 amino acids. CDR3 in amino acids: CASSESGQSYEQYF. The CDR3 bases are TGCGCCAGCAGTGAGTCGGGACAGTCCTACGAGCAGTACTTC.

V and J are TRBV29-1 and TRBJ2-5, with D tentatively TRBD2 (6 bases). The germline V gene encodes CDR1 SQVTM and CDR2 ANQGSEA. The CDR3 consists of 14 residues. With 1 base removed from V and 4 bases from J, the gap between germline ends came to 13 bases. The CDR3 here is CSVEVAGTGETQYF. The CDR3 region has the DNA TGCAGCGTTGAAGTAGCTGGGACTGGAGAGACCCAGTACTTC.

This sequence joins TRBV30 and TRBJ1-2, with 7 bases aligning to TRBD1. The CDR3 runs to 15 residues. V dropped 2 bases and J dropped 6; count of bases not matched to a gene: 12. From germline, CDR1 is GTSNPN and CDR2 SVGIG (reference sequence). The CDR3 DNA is TGTGCCTGGAGTTTGATGGACAGGCCTTTCGATGGCTACACCTTC. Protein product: CAWSLMDRPFDGYTF.

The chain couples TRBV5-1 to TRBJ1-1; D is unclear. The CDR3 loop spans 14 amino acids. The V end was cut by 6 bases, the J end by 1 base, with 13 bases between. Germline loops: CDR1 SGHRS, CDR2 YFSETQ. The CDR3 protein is CASTVLAGNTEAFF. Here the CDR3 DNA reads TGCGCCAGCACTGTGTTGGCAGGGAACACTGAAGCTTTCTTT.

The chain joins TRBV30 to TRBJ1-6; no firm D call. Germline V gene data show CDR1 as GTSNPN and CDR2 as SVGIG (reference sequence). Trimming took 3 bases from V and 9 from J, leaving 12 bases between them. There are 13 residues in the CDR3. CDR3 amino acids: CAWSRGSFSPLHF. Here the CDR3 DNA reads TGTGCCTGGAGCCGTGGGAGTTTTTCACCCCTCCACTTT.

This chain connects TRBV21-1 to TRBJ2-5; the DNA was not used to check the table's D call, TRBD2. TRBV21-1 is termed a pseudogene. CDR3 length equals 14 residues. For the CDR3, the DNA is TGTGCCAGCAGCGGCGGGAAGTACCAAGAGACCCAGTACTTC. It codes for CASSGGKYQETQYF.

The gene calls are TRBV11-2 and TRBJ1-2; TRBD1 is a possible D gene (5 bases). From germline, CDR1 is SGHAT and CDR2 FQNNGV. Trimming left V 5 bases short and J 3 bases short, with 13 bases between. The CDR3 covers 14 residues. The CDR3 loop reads CASSPITGYYGYTF. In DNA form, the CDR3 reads TGTGCCAGCAGCCCTATCACAGGCTACTATGGCTACACCTTC.

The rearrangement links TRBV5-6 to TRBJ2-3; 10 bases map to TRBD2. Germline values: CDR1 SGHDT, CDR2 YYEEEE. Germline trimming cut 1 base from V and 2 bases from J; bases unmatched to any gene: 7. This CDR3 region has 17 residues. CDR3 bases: TGTGCCAGCAGCTTGAAACCTAGCGGGGGACCCACAGATACGCAGTATTTT. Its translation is CASSLKPSGGPTDTQYF.

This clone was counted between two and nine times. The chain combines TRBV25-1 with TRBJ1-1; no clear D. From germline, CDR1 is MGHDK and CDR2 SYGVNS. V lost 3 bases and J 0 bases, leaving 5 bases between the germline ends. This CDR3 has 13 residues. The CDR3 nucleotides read TGTGCCAGCAGTGACTACCTGAACACTGAAGCTTTCTTT. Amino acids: CASSDYLNTEAFF.

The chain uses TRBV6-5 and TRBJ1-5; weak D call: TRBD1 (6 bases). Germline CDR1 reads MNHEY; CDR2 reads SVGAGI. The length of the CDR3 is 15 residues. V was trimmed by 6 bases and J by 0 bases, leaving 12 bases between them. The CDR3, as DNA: TGTGCCAGCAGCTCGGCAGGGGTTAGCAATCAGCCCCAGCATTTT. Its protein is CASSSAGVSNQPQHF.

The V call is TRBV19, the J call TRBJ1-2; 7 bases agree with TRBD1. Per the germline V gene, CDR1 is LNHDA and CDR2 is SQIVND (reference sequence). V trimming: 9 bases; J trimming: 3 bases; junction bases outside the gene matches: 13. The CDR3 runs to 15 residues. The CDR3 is CASSGTAIRYYGYTF. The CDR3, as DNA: TGTGCCAGCTCCGGGACAGCGATCCGATACTATGGCTACACCTTC.

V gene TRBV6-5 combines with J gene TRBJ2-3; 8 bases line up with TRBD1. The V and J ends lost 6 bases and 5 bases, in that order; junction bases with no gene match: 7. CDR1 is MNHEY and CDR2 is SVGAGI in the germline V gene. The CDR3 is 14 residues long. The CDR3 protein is CASSLRTGQDTQYF. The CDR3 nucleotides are TGTGCCAGCAGCTTGAGGACAGGGCAAGATACGCAGTATTTT.

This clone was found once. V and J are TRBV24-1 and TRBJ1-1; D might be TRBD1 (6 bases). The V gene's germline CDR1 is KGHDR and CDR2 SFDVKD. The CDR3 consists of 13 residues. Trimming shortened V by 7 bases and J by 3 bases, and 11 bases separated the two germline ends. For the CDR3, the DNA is TGTGCCACCAGGGGCAGGGGAGACACTGAAGCTTTCTTT. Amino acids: CATRGRGDTEAFF.

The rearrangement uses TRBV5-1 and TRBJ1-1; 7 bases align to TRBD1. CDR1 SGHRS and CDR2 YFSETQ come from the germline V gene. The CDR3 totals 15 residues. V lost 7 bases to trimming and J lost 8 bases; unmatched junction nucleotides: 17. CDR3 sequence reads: CASAQGPRSVSEAFF. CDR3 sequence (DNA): TGCGCCAGCGCACAGGGGCCTCGTAGTGTATCGGAAGCTTTCTTT.

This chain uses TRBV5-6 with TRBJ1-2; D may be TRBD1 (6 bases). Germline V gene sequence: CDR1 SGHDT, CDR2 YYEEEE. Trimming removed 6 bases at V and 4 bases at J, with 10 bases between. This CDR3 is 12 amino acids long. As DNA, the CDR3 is TGTGCCAGCACCAAGGACAGCTATGGCTACACCTTC. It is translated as CASTKDSYGYTF.

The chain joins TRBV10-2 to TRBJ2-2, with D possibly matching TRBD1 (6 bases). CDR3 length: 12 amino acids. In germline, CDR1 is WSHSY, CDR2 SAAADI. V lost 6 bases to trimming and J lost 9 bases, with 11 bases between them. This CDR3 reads CASRGQTWELFF. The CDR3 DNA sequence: TGCGCCAGCAGGGGACAAACCTGGGAGCTGTTTTTT.

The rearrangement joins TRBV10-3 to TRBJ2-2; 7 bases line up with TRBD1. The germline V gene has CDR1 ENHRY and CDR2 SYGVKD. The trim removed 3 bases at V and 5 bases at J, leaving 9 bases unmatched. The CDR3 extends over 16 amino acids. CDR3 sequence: CAISDRDSEITGELFF. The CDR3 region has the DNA TGTGCCATCAGTGACCGGGACAGTGAGATTACCGGGGAGCTGTTTTTT.

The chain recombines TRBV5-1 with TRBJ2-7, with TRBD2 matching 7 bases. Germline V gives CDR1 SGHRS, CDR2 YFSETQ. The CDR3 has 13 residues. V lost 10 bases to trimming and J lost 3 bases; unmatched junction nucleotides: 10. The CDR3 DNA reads TGCGCCTCCAGAAAGCGGGACGTCTACGAGCAGTACTTC. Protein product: CASRKRDVYEQYF.